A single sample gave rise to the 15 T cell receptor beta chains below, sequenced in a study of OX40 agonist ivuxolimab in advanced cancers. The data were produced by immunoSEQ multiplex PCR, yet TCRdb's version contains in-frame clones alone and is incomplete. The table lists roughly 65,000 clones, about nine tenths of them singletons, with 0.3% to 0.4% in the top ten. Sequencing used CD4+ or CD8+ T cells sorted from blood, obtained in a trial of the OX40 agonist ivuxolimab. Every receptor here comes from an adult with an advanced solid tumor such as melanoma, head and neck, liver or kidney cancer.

The CDR3 DNA follows: TGTGCCTCCGAGGGACAGAAGAGCTCCTATAATTCACCCCTCCACTTT. Its protein is CASEGQKSSYNSPLHF. The gene calls are TRBV7-9 and TRBJ1-6, with 7 bases identical to TRBD1. This CDR3 comprises 16 residues. Trimming removed 11 bases from V and 0 bases from J; junction bases left unmatched: 10. Germline values: CDR1 SEHNR, CDR2 FQNEAQ (reference sequence).

As DNA, the CDR3 is TGTGCCATCAGTGCGGAGTCCTCTGGAAACACCATATATTTT. Its translation: CAISAESSGNTIYF. J is TRBJ1-3 and V is TRBV10-3; D gene unclear. This CDR3 has 14 amino acids. Germline V lookup: CDR1 ENHRY, CDR2 SYGVKD. The V gene lost 4 bases and the J gene lost 0 bases, with 7 bases spanning the gap.

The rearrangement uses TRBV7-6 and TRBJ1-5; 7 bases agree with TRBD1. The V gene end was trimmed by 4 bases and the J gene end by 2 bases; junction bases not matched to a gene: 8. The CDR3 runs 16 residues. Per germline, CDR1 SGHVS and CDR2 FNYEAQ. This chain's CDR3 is CASSSDDRVGNQPQHF. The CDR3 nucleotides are TGTGCCAGCAGCTCCGACGACAGGGTCGGCAATCAGCCCCAGCATTTT.

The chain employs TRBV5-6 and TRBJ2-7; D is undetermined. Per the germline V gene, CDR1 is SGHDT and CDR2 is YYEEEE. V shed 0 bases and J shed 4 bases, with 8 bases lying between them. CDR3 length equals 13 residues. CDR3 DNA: TGTGCCAGCAGCTTGGCGCATCAATACGAGCAGTACTTC. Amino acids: CASSLAHQYEQYF.

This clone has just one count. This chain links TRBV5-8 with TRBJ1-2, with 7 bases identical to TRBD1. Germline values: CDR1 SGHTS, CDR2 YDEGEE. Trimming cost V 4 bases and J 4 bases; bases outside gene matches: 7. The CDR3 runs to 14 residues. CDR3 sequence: CASSPQGRGYGYTF. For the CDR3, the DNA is TGTGCCAGCAGCCCACAGGGGCGCGGCTATGGCTACACCTTC.

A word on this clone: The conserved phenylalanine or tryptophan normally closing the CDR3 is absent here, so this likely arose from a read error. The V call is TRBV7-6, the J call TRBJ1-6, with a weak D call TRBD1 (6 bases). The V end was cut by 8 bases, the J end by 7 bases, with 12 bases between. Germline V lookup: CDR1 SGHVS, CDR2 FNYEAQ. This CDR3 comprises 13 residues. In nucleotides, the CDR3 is TGTGCCAGCTCCGCAGGGACAAATTCACCCCTCCACCTT. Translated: CASSAGTNSPLHL.

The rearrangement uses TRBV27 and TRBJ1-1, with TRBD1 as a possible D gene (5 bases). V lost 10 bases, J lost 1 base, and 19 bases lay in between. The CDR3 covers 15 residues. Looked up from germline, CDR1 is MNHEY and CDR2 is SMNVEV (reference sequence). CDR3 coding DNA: TGTGCCACCTTCCTTTCAGGGAGGGGGAACACTGAAGCTTTCTTT. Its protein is CATFLSGRGNTEAFF.

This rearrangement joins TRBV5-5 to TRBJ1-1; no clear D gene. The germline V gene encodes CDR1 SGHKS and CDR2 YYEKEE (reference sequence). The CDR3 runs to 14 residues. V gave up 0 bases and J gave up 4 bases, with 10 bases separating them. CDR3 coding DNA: TGTGCCAGCAGCTTGGGTCGGAGGACCACTGAAGCTTTCTTT. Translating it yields CASSLGRRTTEAFF.

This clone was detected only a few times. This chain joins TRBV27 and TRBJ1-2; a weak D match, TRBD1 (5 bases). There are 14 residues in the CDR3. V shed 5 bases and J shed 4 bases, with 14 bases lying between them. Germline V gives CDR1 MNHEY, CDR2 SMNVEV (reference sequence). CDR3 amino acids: CASSPRGTVYGYTF. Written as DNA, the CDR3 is TGTGCCAGCAGTCCGCGCGGGACGGTCTATGGCTACACCTTC.

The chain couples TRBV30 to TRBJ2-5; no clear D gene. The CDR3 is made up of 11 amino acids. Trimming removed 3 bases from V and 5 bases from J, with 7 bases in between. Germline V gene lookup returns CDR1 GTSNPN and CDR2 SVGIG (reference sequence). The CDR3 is CAWSPLETQYF. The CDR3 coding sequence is TGTGCCTGGAGCCCTCTTGAGACCCAGTACTTC. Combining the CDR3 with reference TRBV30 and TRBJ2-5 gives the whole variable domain SQTIHQWPATLVQPVGSPLSLECTVEGTSNPNLYWYRQAAGRGLQLLFYSVGIGQISSEVPQNLSASRPQDRQFILSSKKLLLSDSGFYLCAWSPLETQYFGPGTRLLVL.

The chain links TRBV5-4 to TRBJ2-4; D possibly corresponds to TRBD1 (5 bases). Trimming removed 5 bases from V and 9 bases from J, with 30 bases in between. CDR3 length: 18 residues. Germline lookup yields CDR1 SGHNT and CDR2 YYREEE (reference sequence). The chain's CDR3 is CASSQPAGQGVGESIQYF. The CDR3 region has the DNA TGTGCCAGCAGTCAACCGGCCGGCCAGGGCGTAGGGGAAAGCATTCAGTACTTC.

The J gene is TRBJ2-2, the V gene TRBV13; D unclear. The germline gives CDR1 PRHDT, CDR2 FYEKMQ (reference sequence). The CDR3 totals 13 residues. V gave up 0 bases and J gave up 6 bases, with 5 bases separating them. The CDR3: CASSLGDPGELFF. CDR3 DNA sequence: TGTGCCAGCAGCTTAGGGGATCCCGGGGAGCTGTTTTTT.

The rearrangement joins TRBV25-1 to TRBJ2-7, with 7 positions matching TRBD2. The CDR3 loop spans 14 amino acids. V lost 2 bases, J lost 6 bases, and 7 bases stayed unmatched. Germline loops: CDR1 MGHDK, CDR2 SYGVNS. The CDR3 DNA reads TGTGCCAGCAGTGAACCCTGGGAGGGAAGCGAGCAGTACTTC. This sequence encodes CASSEPWEGSEQYF.

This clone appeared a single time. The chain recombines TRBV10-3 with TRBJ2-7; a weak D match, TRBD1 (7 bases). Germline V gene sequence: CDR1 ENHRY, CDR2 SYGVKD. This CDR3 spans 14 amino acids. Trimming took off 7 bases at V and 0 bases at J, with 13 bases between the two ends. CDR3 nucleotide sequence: TGTGCCATCATGGCGGGACAGAGCTCCTACGAGCAGTACTTC. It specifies CAIMAGQSSYEQYF.

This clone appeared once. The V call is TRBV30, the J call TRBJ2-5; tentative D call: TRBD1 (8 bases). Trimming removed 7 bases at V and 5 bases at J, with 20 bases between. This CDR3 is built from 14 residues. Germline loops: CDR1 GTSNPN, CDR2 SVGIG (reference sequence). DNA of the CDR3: TGTGCCTTACTTTGGACAGGGCGGGGGGAGACCCAGTACTTC. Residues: CALLWTGRGETQYF. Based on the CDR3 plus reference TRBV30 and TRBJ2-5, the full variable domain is SQTIHQWPATLVQPVGSPLSLECTVEGTSNPNLYWYRQAAGRGLQLLFYSVGIGQISSEVPQNLSASRPQDRQFILSSKKLLLSDSGFYLCALLWTGRGETQYFGPGTRLLVL.